This T cell receptor beta chain was documented in a study of radiotherapy plus CTLA-4 blockade in lung cancer. Germline CDR1 is SGHVS and CDR2 is FNYEAQ. There are 14 residues in the CDR3. V dropped 5 bases and J dropped 7; count of bases not matched to a gene: 8. About this clone itself: Its target is not known.

Overall study results and limits: It was early blood T cell clone dynamics, with interferon-beta, that reportedly best predicted response.

Sequenced by immunoSEQ multiplex PCR; TCRdb stores in-frame clones only, minus some. The sample lists 70,000 to 95,000 clones, over 75% occurring once. The clonotype comes from a human donor with non-small cell lung cancer that progressed on radiotherapy plus ipilimumab. Sequenced here: peripheral blood, sampled from a patient treated with radiotherapy plus ipilimumab. The genes are TRBV7-6 and TRBJ1-5; 7 nucleotides align to TRBD1. CDR3 region: CASSTHPGGQPQHF. CDR3 coding DNA: TGTGCCAGCAGCACCCACCCAGGGGGACAGCCCCAGCATTTT.